The 8 T cell receptor beta chains listed next were all sequenced from one sample in a study of T cell responses to AZD1222 COVID-19 vaccine. The protocol was immunoSEQ multiplex PCR, while the TCRdb copy is restricted to in-frame clones and leaves out a portion. The top ten clones hold over 4.5% of a sample with around 160,000 clones, roughly 92% of them seen once. The sample here was peripheral blood, taken 28 days after the second AZD1222 dose. The receptor source for this set is an adult who received the AZD1222 COVID-19 vaccine.

This rearrangement joins TRBV5-1 to TRBJ1-2, with TRBD1 matching 7 bases. Germline lookup yields CDR1 SGHRS and CDR2 YFSETQ. The CDR3 is made up of 14 amino acids. V lost 0 bases to trimming and J lost 4 bases; unmatched junction nucleotides: 3. This CDR3 reads CASSLGGQTYGYTF. The CDR3 DNA reads as TGCGCCAGCAGCTTGGGGGGACAGACCTATGGCTACACCTTC.

The chain recombines TRBV14 with TRBJ1-2; D unclear. The CDR3 contains 15 residues. The germline V and J ends were trimmed by 0 bases and 8 bases, with 16 bases remaining between them. CDR1 and CDR2 (germline): SGHDN, FVKESK. The chain's CDR3 is CASSQDNVISKGYTF. In DNA form, the CDR3 reads TGTGCCAGCAGCCAAGACAACGTGATCAGTAAAGGCTACACCTTC.

The chain employs TRBV30 and TRBJ1-2; maybe TRBD1 (5 bases). Germline CDR1 and CDR2: GTSNPN and SVGIG (reference sequence). V dropped 5 bases and J dropped 4 bases, with 20 bases sitting between them. There are 15 residues in the CDR3. The CDR3 loop is CAWEGTVGVGYGYTF. The CDR3 coding sequence is TGTGCCTGGGAGGGAACAGTGGGGGTCGGCTATGGCTACACCTTC.

This rearrangement joins TRBV7-9 to TRBJ2-7; tentatively, D is TRBD1 or TRBD2 (5 bases each). Germline assignment: CDR1 SEHNR and CDR2 FQNEAQ (reference sequence). This CDR3 comprises 13 residues. V was trimmed by 4 bases and J by 5 bases, leaving 12 bases between them. In DNA form, the CDR3 reads TGTGCCAGCAGCTGGGACCCTGGGGACGAGCAGTACTTC. It yields the protein CASSWDPGDEQYF.

V gene TRBV5-1 combines with J gene TRBJ2-2, with TRBD2 as a possible D gene (6 bases). Trimming stripped 2 bases from V and 5 bases from J, with 7 bases between. CDR1 SGHRS and CDR2 YFSETQ come from the germline V gene. This CDR3 comprises 13 residues. In nucleotides, the CDR3 is TGCGCCAGCAGCTTTGGGGGGACCGGGGAGCTGTTTTTT. Its protein product is CASSFGGTGELFF.

This clone was observed a handful of times. The chain uses TRBV30 and TRBJ1-2; D is ambiguous. The CDR3 is 15 residues long. CDR1 and CDR2 from the germline V gene are GTSNPN and SVGIG (reference sequence). The germline V and J ends were trimmed by 2 bases and 4 bases, with 17 bases remaining between them. The CDR3: CAWSPNTAAGYGYTF. The CDR3 DNA reads TGTGCCTGGAGTCCCAACACCGCAGCAGGCTATGGCTACACCTTC.

This clone was detected once. The CDR3 loop is CSVPDGQGAYNEQFF. CDR3 DNA: TGCAGCGTTCCCGACGGACAGGGGGCCTACAATGAGCAGTTCTTC. The chain carries TRBV29-1 and TRBJ2-1; 10 bases line up with TRBD1. The CDR3 is 15 residues long. Unmatched junction bases numbered 6, after V lost 5 bases and J lost 2 bases. Germline V CDR1 and CDR2: SQVTM, ANQGSEA.

This chain uses TRBV19 with TRBJ1-2; D is unresolved. CDR3 length: 12 residues. CDR1 and CDR2 from the germline V gene are LNHDA and SQIVND (reference sequence). Trimming took off 8 bases at V and 7 bases at J, with 14 bases between the two ends. Here the CDR3 reads CASSRERSGYTF. DNA for the CDR3: TGTGCCAGTTCGAGGGAGAGGAGTGGCTACACCTTC. Full variable domain (outside the CDR3, taken from reference TRBV19 and TRBJ1-2): DGGITQSPKYLFRKEGQNVTLSCEQNLNHDAMYWYRQDPGQGLRLIYYSQIVNDFQKGDIAEGYSVSREKKESFPLTVTSAQKNPTAFYLCASSRERSGYTFGSGTRLTVV.